These 8 T cell receptor beta chains came from one sample sequenced in a study of blood T cell repertoires in COVID-19. Measured with immunoSEQ multiplex PCR; TCRdb has only the in-frame clones, and not every one. Of about 69,000 clones listed, around 80% are singletons. Material for sequencing was peripheral blood. These receptors were collected from a middle-aged man with COVID-19, enrolled during active disease.

The chain joins TRBV18 to TRBJ2-5, with D possibly being TRBD1 (6 bases). This CDR3 comprises 15 residues. Trimming removed 3 bases at V and 1 base at J, with 12 bases between. CDR1 is KGHSH, CDR2 LQKENI, per germline. The CDR3 reads CASSPLSRGQETQYF. CDR3 DNA: TGTGCCAGCTCACCTCTAAGCAGGGGCCAAGAGACCCAGTACTTC.

The CDR3 nucleotides are TGTGCCAGCAGCCAAGTAACTAGCAGCACAGATACGCAGTATTTT. Amino acid sequence: CASSQVTSSTDTQYF. The genes are TRBV4-2 and TRBJ2-3, with D possibly being TRBD2 (6 bases). From germline, CDR1 is LGHNA and CDR2 YNFKEQ. V was shortened by 1 base and J by 0 bases, with 8 bases between the two germline ends. The CDR3 length is 15 residues.

V usage is TRBV7-9 and J usage is TRBJ1-6; D may be TRBD1 (5 bases). This CDR3 has 17 amino acids. Between the trimmed V and J ends, which lost 0 bases and 5 bases, there was a span of 14 bases. CDR1 is SEHNR and CDR2 is FQNEAQ in the germline V gene (reference sequence). The CDR3, as DNA: TGTGCCAGCAGCTTAGCAGGGCAGGGTCTGGATAATTCACCCCTCCACTTT. The encoded protein is CASSLAGQGLDNSPLHF.

The V and J genes are TRBV5-5 and TRBJ2-1, with TRBD1 matching 9 bases. Germline V gene data show CDR1 as SGHKS and CDR2 as YYEKEE (reference sequence). Germline trimming cut 2 bases from V and 7 bases from J; bases unmatched to any gene: 7. CDR3 length: 15 amino acids. CDR3 in DNA: TGTGCCAGCAGCTTATTTACCGGGACAGGGAATGAGCAGTTCTTC. Its translation: CASSLFTGTGNEQFF.

J is TRBJ2-1 and V is TRBV6-2 or TRBV6-3; 7 nucleotides agree with TRBD1. CDR3 length equals 14 residues. The ends lost 2 bases at V and 7 bases at J; junction bases unmatched: 5. The V gene's germline CDR1 is MNHEY and CDR2 SVGEGT. The CDR3 DNA follows: TGTGCCAGCAGTTACGCCGGGACAGAAAATGAGCAGTTCTTC. Residues: CASSYAGTENEQFF.

CDR3 residues: CASSQDTKAETQYF. CDR3 DNA: TGTGCCAGCAGCCAAGATACAAAAGCGGAGACCCAGTACTTC. The J gene is TRBJ2-5, the V gene TRBV3-1 (or the pseudogene TRBV3-2); D unresolved. Germline V lookup: CDR1 LGHDT, CDR2 YNNKEL (reference sequence). Trimming left V 0 bases short and J 5 bases short, with 10 bases between. There are 14 residues in the CDR3.

V and J are TRBV6-2 or TRBV6-3 and TRBJ2-7, with 11 positions matching TRBD1. Germline V gives CDR1 MNHEY, CDR2 SVGEGT. V gave up 4 bases and J gave up 6 bases; unmatched junction bases: 5. This CDR3 region has 14 residues. The CDR3 region is CASSLGQGVAEQYF. As DNA, the CDR3 is TGTGCCAGCAGTTTGGGACAGGGGGTTGCCGAGCAGTACTTC.

This chain joins TRBV3-1 (or the pseudogene TRBV3-2) and TRBJ1-3; the D gene is possibly TRBD1 (6 bases). Germline CDR1 is LGHDT and CDR2 is YNNKEL (reference sequence). The CDR3 contains 14 residues. The V gene lost 5 bases and the J gene lost 1 base, with 9 bases spanning the gap. The DNA for the CDR3 is TGTGCCAGCAGCAGACAGGAATCTGGAAACACCATATATTTT. Translated: CASSRQESGNTIYF.